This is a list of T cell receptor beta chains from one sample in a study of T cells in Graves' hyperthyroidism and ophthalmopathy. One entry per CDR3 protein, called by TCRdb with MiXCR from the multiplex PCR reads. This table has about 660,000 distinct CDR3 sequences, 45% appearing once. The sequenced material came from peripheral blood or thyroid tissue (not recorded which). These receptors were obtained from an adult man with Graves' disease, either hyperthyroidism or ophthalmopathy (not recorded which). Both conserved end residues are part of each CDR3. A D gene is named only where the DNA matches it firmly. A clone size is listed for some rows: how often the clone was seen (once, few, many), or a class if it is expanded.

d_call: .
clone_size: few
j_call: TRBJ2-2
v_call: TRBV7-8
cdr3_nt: TGTGCCAGCAGCTCGTTGGGCGGGTTGAACACCGGGGAGCTGTTTTTT
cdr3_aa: CASSSLGGLNTGELFF

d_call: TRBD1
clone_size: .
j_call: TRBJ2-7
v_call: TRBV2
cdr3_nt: TGTGCCAGCAGTGAAGGTGGGGACAGGGGGGACTACGAGCAGTACTTC
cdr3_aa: CASSEGGDRGDYEQYF

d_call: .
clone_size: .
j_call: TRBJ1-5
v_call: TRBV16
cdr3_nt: TGTGCCAGCAGCCAATCGGGGGAGAATCAGCCCCAGCATTTT
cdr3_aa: CASSQSGENQPQHF

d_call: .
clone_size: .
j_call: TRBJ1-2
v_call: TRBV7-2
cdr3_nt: TGTGCCAGCAGCCCAGTCGCGGGCGTAACGGTCGGCTACACCTTC
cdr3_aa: CASSPVAGVTVGYTF

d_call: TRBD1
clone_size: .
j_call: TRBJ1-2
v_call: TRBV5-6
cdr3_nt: TGTGCCAGCAGTTCAGGGGGCCGCGCTAACTATGGCTACACCTTC
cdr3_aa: CASSSGGRANYGYTF

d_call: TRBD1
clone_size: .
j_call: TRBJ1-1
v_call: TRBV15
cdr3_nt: TGTGCCACTCAAACAGGGGAAAGGGGCACTGAAGCTTTCTTT
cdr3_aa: CATQTGERGTEAFF

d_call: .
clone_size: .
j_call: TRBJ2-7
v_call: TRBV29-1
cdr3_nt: TGCAGCGTTGACAGGAACGACGAGCAGTACTTC
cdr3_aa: CSVDRNDEQYF

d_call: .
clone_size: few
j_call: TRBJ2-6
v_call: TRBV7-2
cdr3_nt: TGTGCCAGCAGCTTTGAGGGAGGGGCCAACGTCCTGACTTTC
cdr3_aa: CASSFEGGANVLTF

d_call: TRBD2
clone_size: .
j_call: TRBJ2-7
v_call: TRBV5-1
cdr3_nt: TGCGCCAGCAGTTACACTAGCGGGAGCACGTACGAGCAGTACTTC
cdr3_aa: CASSYTSGSTYEQYF

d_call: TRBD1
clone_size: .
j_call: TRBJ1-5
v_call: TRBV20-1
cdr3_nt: TGCAGTGCCAGTACAGGGGATCGCAATCAGCCCCAGCATTTT
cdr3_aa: CSASTGDRNQPQHF

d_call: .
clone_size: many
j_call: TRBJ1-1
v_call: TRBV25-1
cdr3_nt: TGTGCCAGCAGGCCGACAGGTCGGAACACTGAAGCTTTCTTT
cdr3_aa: CASRPTGRNTEAFF

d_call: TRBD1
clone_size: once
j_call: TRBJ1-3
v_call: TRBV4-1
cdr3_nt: TGCGCCAGCAGCCAATTCCGGGACAGCATATGTTTT
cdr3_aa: CASSQFRDSICF

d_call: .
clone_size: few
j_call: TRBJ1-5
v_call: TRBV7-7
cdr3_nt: TGTGCTAGCAGCCCGGCCCCCAATCAGCCCCAGCATTTT
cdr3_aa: CASSPAPNQPQHF

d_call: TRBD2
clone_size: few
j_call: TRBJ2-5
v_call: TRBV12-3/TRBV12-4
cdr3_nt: TGTGCCAGCAGACTAGCGGGAGGGTTAGCGGAGACCCAGTACTTC
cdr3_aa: CASRLAGGLAETQYF

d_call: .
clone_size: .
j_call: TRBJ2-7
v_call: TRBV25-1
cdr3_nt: TGTGCCTGGAGAGGGGCCGGCCCGGTCGAGCAGTACTTC
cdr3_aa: CAWRGAGPVEQYF

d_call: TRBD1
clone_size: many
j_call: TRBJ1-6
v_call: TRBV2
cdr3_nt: TGTGCCAGCAGTGCCGTACAGGGGGCGCATAATTCACCCCTCCACTTT
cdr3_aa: CASSAVQGAHNSPLHF

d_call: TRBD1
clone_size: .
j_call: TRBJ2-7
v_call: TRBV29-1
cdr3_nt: TGCAGCGTTGCGGCAGGGGGTCCCTACGAGCAGTACTTC
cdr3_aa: CSVAAGGPYEQYF

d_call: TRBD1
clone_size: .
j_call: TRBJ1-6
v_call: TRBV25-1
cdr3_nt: TGTGCCAGCAGTGAGACAGGGGAAGGGTCACCCCTCCACTTT
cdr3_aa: CASSETGEGSPLHF

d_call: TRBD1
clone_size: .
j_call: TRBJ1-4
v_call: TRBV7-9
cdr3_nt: TGTGCCAGCAGCTGGGGGACAGGTGGTAATGAAAAACTGTTTTTT
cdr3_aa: CASSWGTGGNEKLFF

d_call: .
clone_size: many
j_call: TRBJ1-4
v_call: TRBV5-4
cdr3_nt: TGTGCCAGCAGCTTAGTAGGACCTAATGAAAAACTGTTTTTT
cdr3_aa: CASSLVGPNEKLFF

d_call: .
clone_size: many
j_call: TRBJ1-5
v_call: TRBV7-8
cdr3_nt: TGTGCCAGCAGCTTCGGGACCAATCAGCCCCAGCATTTT
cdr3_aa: CASSFGTNQPQHF

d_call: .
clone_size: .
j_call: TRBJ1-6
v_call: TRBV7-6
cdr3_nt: TGTGCCAGCAGCCACACGGGTGGGAATTCACCCCTCCACTTT
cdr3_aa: CASSHTGGNSPLHF

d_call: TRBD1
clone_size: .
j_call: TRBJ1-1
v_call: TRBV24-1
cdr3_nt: TGTGCCACCAGTGAAGCGGGACAGGTGAACACTGAAGCTTTCTTT
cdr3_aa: CATSEAGQVNTEAFF

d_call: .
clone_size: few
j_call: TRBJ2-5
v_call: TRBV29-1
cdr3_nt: TGCAGCGTTGAACTAGGAAGGGGGGAGGCCCAGTACTTC
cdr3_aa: CSVELGRGEAQYF

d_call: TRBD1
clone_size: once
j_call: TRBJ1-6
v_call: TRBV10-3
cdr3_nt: TGTGCCAGCAGCGGGACAGATTATAATTCACCCCTCCACTTT
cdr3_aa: CASSGTDYNSPLHF

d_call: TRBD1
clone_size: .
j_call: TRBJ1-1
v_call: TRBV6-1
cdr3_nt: TGTGCCAGCAGGGAACAGGGGGCGCTGAGGACCGAAGCTTTCTTT
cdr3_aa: CASREQGALRTEAFF

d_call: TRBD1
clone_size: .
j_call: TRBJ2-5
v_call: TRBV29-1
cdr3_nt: TGCAGCGTCGACCGGGACAGGGGATCTGAGACCCAGTACTTC
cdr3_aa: CSVDRDRGSETQYF

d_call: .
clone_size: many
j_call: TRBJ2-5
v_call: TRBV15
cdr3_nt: TGTGCCACCAGCAGCTGGGAGACCCAGTACTTC
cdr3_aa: CATSSWETQYF

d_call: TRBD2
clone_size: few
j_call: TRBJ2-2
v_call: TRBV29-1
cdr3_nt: TGCAGCGTGCCGGGGGGATCCCCGAACACCGGGGAGCTGTTTTTT
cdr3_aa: CSVPGGSPNTGELFF

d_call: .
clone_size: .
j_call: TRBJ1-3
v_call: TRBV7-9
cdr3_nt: TGTGCCAGCAGCTTGGACGCGGGGCCGGGAAACACCATATATTTT
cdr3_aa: CASSLDAGPGNTIYF